Listed below are T cell receptor beta chains from one sample, sequenced in a study of OX40 agonist ivuxolimab in advanced cancers. Profiling relied on immunoSEQ multiplex PCR, and the TCRdb table lists in-frame clones only, not all of them. In the table there are tens of thousands of clones, around 81% of which are singletons. This specimen consisted of CD4+ or CD8+ T cells sorted from blood, obtained in a trial of the OX40 agonist ivuxolimab. The source is an adult with an advanced solid tumor such as melanoma, head and neck, liver or kidney cancer. The CDR3 runs from the conserved cysteine through the conserved F or W. Fields, in order: clone size, J gene, V gene, D gene, CDR3 DNA, CDR3 protein. The D gene is left open where the match is weak. Some rows mark clone size as missing; the rest say once, few, many or name a class of expanded clone.

abundance: .
j_gene: TRBJ2-7
v_gene: TRBV9
d_gene: TRBD2
CDR3nt: TGTGCCAGCAGCGTAGGAGCGGGACTGGTCTACGAGCAGTACTTC
CDR3aa: CASSVGAGLVYEQYF

abundance: .
j_gene: TRBJ2-1
v_gene: TRBV11-2
d_gene: .
CDR3nt: TGTGCCAGCAGCTTAGTCGGTAGCGTCTCCTACAATGAGCAGTTCTTC
CDR3aa: CASSLVGSVSYNEQFF

abundance: .
j_gene: TRBJ2-1
v_gene: TRBV27
d_gene: TRBD2
CDR3nt: TGTGCCAGCACCCCCGGGACTAGCGGACACAATGAGCAGTTCTTC
CDR3aa: CASTPGTSGHNEQFF

abundance: .
j_gene: TRBJ2-2
v_gene: TRBV7-9
d_gene: .
CDR3nt: TGTGCCCCAGACGGGGTGGGGGCCTACACCGGGGAGCTGTTTTTT
CDR3aa: CAPDGVGAYTGELFF

abundance: .
j_gene: TRBJ1-2
v_gene: TRBV13
d_gene: TRBD1
CDR3nt: TGTGCCAGCAGTCTGGACAGGGGGAACTATGGCTACACCTTC
CDR3aa: CASSLDRGNYGYTF

abundance: .
j_gene: TRBJ2-1
v_gene: TRBV9
d_gene: .
CDR3nt: TGTGCCAGCAGCGTGGGAGTCTCGGACTACAATGAGCAGTTCTTC
CDR3aa: CASSVGVSDYNEQFF

abundance: .
j_gene: TRBJ2-7
v_gene: TRBV27
d_gene: TRBD2
CDR3nt: TGTGCCAGCAGATCAGGGACTAGCGGATTCTACGAGCAGTACTTC
CDR3aa: CASRSGTSGFYEQYF

abundance: .
j_gene: TRBJ1-4
v_gene: TRBV7-8
d_gene: .
CDR3nt: TGTGCCAGCAGCTTAGTCCCAGTCCTGGAAAAACTGTTTTTT
CDR3aa: CASSLVPVLEKLFF

abundance: .
j_gene: TRBJ2-3
v_gene: TRBV11-2
d_gene: TRBD2
CDR3nt: TGTGCCAGCAGCTTAGATGAACTAGCGGGAGGCCCCACAGATACGCAGTATTTT
CDR3aa: CASSLDELAGGPTDTQYF

abundance: .
j_gene: TRBJ2-3
v_gene: TRBV7-9
d_gene: .
CDR3nt: TGTGCCAGCAGCCCTACTTCGGGGGTGAGCACAGATACGCAGTATTTT
CDR3aa: CASSPTSGVSTDTQYF

abundance: .
j_gene: TRBJ1-1
v_gene: TRBV29-1
d_gene: .
CDR3nt: TGCAGCGTCACTCGCGGGTTTGGCACTGAAGCTTTCTTT
CDR3aa: CSVTRGFGTEAFF

abundance: .
j_gene: TRBJ1-3
v_gene: TRBV6-1
d_gene: .
CDR3nt: TGTGCCAGCAGTGAAACCTGGGTAAACACCATATATTTT
CDR3aa: CASSETWVNTIYF

abundance: .
j_gene: TRBJ2-7
v_gene: TRBV14
d_gene: .
CDR3nt: TGTGCCAGCAGCCAAGATCTGAGGGGGAGACTAGTCCGGGAGCAGTACTTC
CDR3aa: CASSQDLRGRLVREQYF

abundance: .
j_gene: TRBJ1-2
v_gene: TRBV5-6
d_gene: TRBD1
CDR3nt: TGTGCCAGCAGCTCTTTGGACAGGGAGGGGTATGGCTACACCTTC
CDR3aa: CASSSLDREGYGYTF

abundance: .
j_gene: TRBJ2-3
v_gene: TRBV6-5
d_gene: .
CDR3nt: TGTGCCAGCAGTTACGGGGGGCCGGCAGATACGCAGTATTTT
CDR3aa: CASSYGGPADTQYF

abundance: .
j_gene: TRBJ1-3
v_gene: TRBV13
d_gene: .
CDR3nt: TGTGCCAGCAGCCCTAAGAACTCTGGAAACACCATATATTTT
CDR3aa: CASSPKNSGNTIYF

abundance: once
j_gene: TRBJ2-1
v_gene: TRBV5-4
d_gene: .
CDR3nt: TGTGCCAGCAGCTTGTCGCCCCGACAGGTTAGCTCCTACAATGAGCAGTTCTTC
CDR3aa: CASSLSPRQVSSYNEQFF

abundance: .
j_gene: TRBJ2-3
v_gene: TRBV29-1
d_gene: TRBD2
CDR3nt: TGCAGCCTGGCGGGACTAGCGGAATACACAGATACGCAGTATTTT
CDR3aa: CSLAGLAEYTDTQYF

abundance: .
j_gene: TRBJ2-7
v_gene: TRBV27
d_gene: TRBD2
CDR3nt: TGTGCCAGCAGTCCCTCAGCGGGAGAGGCCTCCTACGAGCAGTACTTC
CDR3aa: CASSPSAGEASYEQYF

abundance: .
j_gene: TRBJ2-1
v_gene: TRBV27
d_gene: TRBD1
CDR3nt: TGTGCCAGCAGGCTCGGGACAGGGAATTGGGGGGAGCAGTTCTTC
CDR3aa: CASRLGTGNWGEQFF

abundance: .
j_gene: TRBJ2-1
v_gene: TRBV7-2
d_gene: TRBD1
CDR3nt: TGTGCCAGCAGCTCCCCGGGACAGGGGTTCCATGAGCAGTTCTTC
CDR3aa: CASSSPGQGFHEQFF

abundance: few
j_gene: TRBJ2-5
v_gene: TRBV5-6
d_gene: .
CDR3nt: TGTGCCAGCAGCTTGGGTAGTAAAGAGACCCAGTACTTC
CDR3aa: CASSLGSKETQYF

abundance: .
j_gene: TRBJ1-2
v_gene: TRBV28
d_gene: .
CDR3nt: TGTGCCAGCAGTACAAGGACAGCCGGGTTATATGGCTACACCTTC
CDR3aa: CASSTRTAGLYGYTF

abundance: once
j_gene: TRBJ2-6
v_gene: TRBV25-1
d_gene: .
CDR3nt: TGTGCCAGCAGTGAATTTGGTAATGGGGCCAACGTCCTGACTTTC
CDR3aa: CASSEFGNGANVLTF

abundance: .
j_gene: TRBJ2-3
v_gene: TRBV14
d_gene: .
CDR3nt: TGTGCCAGCAGCCAAGTAGGGTTGGGGGTCGATACGCAGTATTTT
CDR3aa: CASSQVGLGVDTQYF

abundance: .
j_gene: TRBJ2-5
v_gene: TRBV30
d_gene: .
CDR3nt: TGTGCCTCCCCCCGAGGGGCAGGACTTTACTTC
CDR3aa: CASPRGAGLYF

abundance: .
j_gene: TRBJ1-1
v_gene: TRBV6-4
d_gene: .
CDR3nt: TGTGCCAGCAGTATAGACCCGACCAACACTGAAGCTTTCTTT
CDR3aa: CASSIDPTNTEAFF

abundance: .
j_gene: TRBJ2-5
v_gene: TRBV28
d_gene: .
CDR3nt: TGTGCCAGCAGTTTAAACCAATTACAAGAGACCCAGTACTTC
CDR3aa: CASSLNQLQETQYF

abundance: few
j_gene: TRBJ1-1
v_gene: TRBV11-1
d_gene: TRBD1
CDR3nt: TGTGCCAGCAGCATCTCTGGACAGGGTAACACTGAAGCTTTCTTT
CDR3aa: CASSISGQGNTEAFF

abundance: .
j_gene: TRBJ1-2
v_gene: TRBV15
d_gene: TRBD1
CDR3nt: TGTGCCACCAGCAGAGACCTCGAGGGAGGCAGGGGGGGCTATGGCTACACCTTC
CDR3aa: CATSRDLEGGRGGYGYTF

abundance: medium-sized
j_gene: TRBJ1-1
v_gene: TRBV25-1
d_gene: .
CDR3nt: TGTGCCAGCAGTGAATACGAGACTTTTGAGGGAGCTTTCTTT
CDR3aa: CASSEYETFEGAFF

abundance: .
j_gene: TRBJ1-4
v_gene: TRBV7-6
d_gene: .
CDR3nt: TGTGCCAGCAGCTTGGGGTCCTTTACAACTAATGAAAAACTGTTTTTT
CDR3aa: CASSLGSFTTNEKLFF

abundance: .
j_gene: TRBJ1-2
v_gene: TRBV21-1
d_gene: .
CDR3nt: TGTGCCAGCAGCCAGCGGGTGGAGGGGATCTATGGCTACACCTTC
CDR3aa: CASSQRVEGIYGYTF

abundance: .
j_gene: TRBJ1-3
v_gene: TRBV10-1
d_gene: .
CDR3nt: TGCGCCAGCAGTGAAAGCAGGGGCACTGGAAACACCATATATTTT
CDR3aa: CASSESRGTGNTIYF

abundance: .
j_gene: TRBJ2-2
v_gene: TRBV29-1
d_gene: .
CDR3nt: TGCAGCGTTGAAGAGCCAGGGATAAACACCGGGGAGCTGTTTTTT
CDR3aa: CSVEEPGINTGELFF

abundance: .
j_gene: TRBJ2-1
v_gene: TRBV2
d_gene: .
CDR3nt: TGTGCCAGAGAGGGGGGGGAGACCTACAATGAGCAGTTCTTC
CDR3aa: CAREGGETYNEQFF

abundance: once
j_gene: TRBJ1-5
v_gene: TRBV28
d_gene: .
CDR3nt: TGTGCCAGCAGTTTATGGAAAGGGAATAGCAATCAGCCCCAGCATTTT
CDR3aa: CASSLWKGNSNQPQHF

abundance: .
j_gene: TRBJ2-5
v_gene: TRBV5-1
d_gene: .
CDR3nt: TGCGCCAGCAGCTTGGGGGGATCCTCCGGGGAGACCCAGTACTTC
CDR3aa: CASSLGGSSGETQYF

abundance: .
j_gene: TRBJ2-1
v_gene: TRBV5-1
d_gene: TRBD1
CDR3nt: TGCGCCAGCAGCTTGTTGGGGACAGGGGCCTACAATGAGCAGTTCTTC
CDR3aa: CASSLLGTGAYNEQFF

abundance: .
j_gene: TRBJ2-3
v_gene: TRBV27
d_gene: .
CDR3nt: TGTGCCAGCAGTTTCGTCCTGGGGTTCACAGATACGCAGTATTTT
CDR3aa: CASSFVLGFTDTQYF

abundance: .
j_gene: TRBJ1-5
v_gene: TRBV4-3
d_gene: .
CDR3nt: TGCGCCAGCAGCCAAGGGACGGGGATTAATCAGCCCCAGCATTTT
CDR3aa: CASSQGTGINQPQHF

abundance: .
j_gene: TRBJ1-1
v_gene: TRBV29-1
d_gene: .
CDR3nt: TGCAGCGCTGTCAGGGGATTTAACACTGAAGCTTTCTTT
CDR3aa: CSAVRGFNTEAFF

abundance: few
j_gene: TRBJ1-5
v_gene: TRBV9
d_gene: .
CDR3nt: TGTGCCAGCAGCGTAGGGGGTGGTCAGCCCCAGCATTTT
CDR3aa: CASSVGGGQPQHF

abundance: .
j_gene: TRBJ1-1
v_gene: TRBV27
d_gene: .
CDR3nt: TGTGCCAGCAGTCCACAGGTTTGGGGGGCGAACACTGAAGCTTTCTTT
CDR3aa: CASSPQVWGANTEAFF

abundance: .
j_gene: TRBJ2-7
v_gene: TRBV6-6
d_gene: .
CDR3nt: TGTGCCAGCAGTTACGCCCTGGAGTACGAGCAGTACTTC
CDR3aa: CASSYALEYEQYF